This T cell receptor beta chain is drawn from a study of control samples from healthy donors and cancer patients. There are 17 residues in the CDR3. Germline loops: CDR1 SNHLY, CDR2 FYNNEI. The junction had 9 bases not matched to a gene; V was cut back by 6 bases and J by 0 bases. This clone has more than one count but fewer than ten. Produced via immunoSEQ multiplex PCR; TCRdb's table is partial and in-frame only. Of 150,000 to 180,000 clones in the sample, 93% were seen once. The gene calls are TRBV2 and TRBJ2-3; 10 nucleotides line up with TRBD2. The sequencing input was blood. The origin of this receptor is a man aged 50 or older in good health. CDR3: CASRTSGFRSSTDTQYF. The CDR3, as DNA: TGTGCCAGCAGGACTAGCGGGTTCCGTTCTAGCACAGATACGCAGTATTTT.